This TCR beta chain was profiled in a study of blood T cell repertoires in COVID-19. Overall study: The cDNA or gDNA used as material had been derived from T cells, B-cell-depleted T cells, or PBMCs.

Original analysis: Counts of nucleated cells, estimated from reference gene primer amplification, were obtained. Here immunoSEQ multiplex PCR was the method, and the copy in TCRdb shows in-frame clones only, minus some. The V and J calls and the clone size are those of that table, but D and trimming were determined from the DNA. In the table there are approximately 89,000 clones, approximately 78% of which are singletons. With V trimmed by 4 bases and J by 8 bases, 7 bases remained unmatched. The length of the CDR3 is 15 residues. Germline V gene sequence: CDR1 KGHSH, CDR2 LQKENI. The chain links TRBV18 to TRBJ1-6; TRBD1 matches at 8 bases. What was sequenced was peripheral blood. This sequence was found in a human donor in a cohort sampled during active COVID-19. Written as DNA, the CDR3 is TGTGCCAGCTCACTGGACAGGGCAGGTCATTCACCCCTCCACTTT. This sequence encodes CASSLDRAGHSPLHF. Supplemented by reference TRBV18 and TRBJ1-6, the full variable domain reads NAGVMQNPRHLVRRRGQEARLRCSPMKGHSHVYWYRQLPEEGLKFMVYLQKENIIDESGMPKERFSAEFPKEGPSILRIQQVVRGDSAAYFCASSLDRAGHSPLHFGNGTRLTVT.